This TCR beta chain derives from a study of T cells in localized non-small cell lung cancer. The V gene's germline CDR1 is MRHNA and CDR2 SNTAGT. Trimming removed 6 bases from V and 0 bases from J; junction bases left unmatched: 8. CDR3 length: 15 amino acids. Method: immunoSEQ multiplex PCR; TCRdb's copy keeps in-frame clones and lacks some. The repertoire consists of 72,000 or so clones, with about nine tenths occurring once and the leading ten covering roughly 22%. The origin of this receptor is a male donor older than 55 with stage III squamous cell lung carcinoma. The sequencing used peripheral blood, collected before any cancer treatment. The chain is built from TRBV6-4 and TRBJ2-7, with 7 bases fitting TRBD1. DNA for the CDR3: TGTGCCAGCAGGAACGACAGGGCCGCCTCCTACGAGCAGTACGTC. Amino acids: CASRNDRAASYEQYV.